This entry lists 11 T cell receptor beta chains sequenced from one sample in a study of blood T cell repertoires in COVID-19. Profiling relied on immunoSEQ multiplex PCR, and the TCRdb table lists in-frame clones only, not all of them. The sample comprises hundreds of thousands of clones, over 75% of which are singletons, and roughly 2% rests with the top ten. The sequencing sample was made of peripheral blood. The receptors shown here come from a woman in her thirties or forties who had recovered from COVID-19.

The genes are TRBV11-2 and TRBJ2-7; tentative D call: TRBD1 (5 bases). The CDR3 is 14 amino acids. The germline CDR1 and CDR2 sequences are SGHAT and FQNNGV. V lost 3 bases and J lost 2, with 11 bases in between. The CDR3 protein is CASSFQGRPYEQYF. In DNA form, the CDR3 reads TGTGCCAGCAGCTTTCAGGGCAGACCCTACGAGCAGTACTTC.

The chain has TRBV7-9 and TRBJ2-2; possible D gene TRBD2, 6 bases. In germline, CDR1 is SEHNR, CDR2 FQNEAQ (reference sequence). V was trimmed by 3 bases and J by 5 bases, leaving 10 bases between them. The CDR3 covers 14 residues. The CDR3 region has the DNA TGTGCCAGCAGCTTTGCGGGGAGAACCGGGGAGCTGTTTTTT. It is translated as CASSFAGRTGELFF.

The chain is built from TRBV5-1 and TRBJ1-2; TRBD1 matches 7 bases. After removal of 4 bases from V and 2 bases from J, the junction contained 2 bases not matched to a gene. CDR3 length equals 13 residues. Germline CDR1 SGHRS, CDR2 YFSETQ. The CDR3: CASSAGQNYGYTF. The DNA of the CDR3 is TGCGCCAGCAGCGCGGGACAGAACTATGGCTACACCTTC.

Only a few counts were recorded for this clone. The CDR3 protein is CASTLSGGDFGDQYF. Written as DNA, the CDR3 is TGTGCCAGCACTCTTAGCGGGGGCGACTTTGGGGACCAGTACTTC. The gene calls are TRBV6-5 and TRBJ2-5; 9 bases are a match to TRBD2. This CDR3 comprises 15 residues. The junction had 16 bases not matched to a gene; V was cut back by 7 bases and J by 10 bases. Germline V lookup: CDR1 MNHEY, CDR2 SVGAGI.

The chain carries TRBV19 and TRBJ2-4; D call uncertain. V dropped 1 base and J dropped 0 bases, with 10 bases sitting between them. The CDR3 spans 16 residues. Germline V gene data show CDR1 as LNHDA and CDR2 as SQIVND (reference sequence). CDR3 residues: CASSIGETLAKNIQYF. The CDR3 DNA is TGTGCCAGTAGTATAGGCGAAACGTTAGCCAAAAACATTCAGTACTTC.

The chain couples TRBV14 to TRBJ2-3; 11 bases agree with TRBD2. CDR1 SGHDN and CDR2 FVKESK come from the germline V gene. The V gene end was trimmed by 3 bases and the J gene end by 6 bases; junction bases not matched to a gene: 11. The CDR3 contains 17 residues. In nucleotides, the CDR3 is TGTGCCAGCAGCCAGGACAGGACTAGCGGGCCCCTGGATACGCAGTATTTT. Encoded protein: CASSQDRTSGPLDTQYF.

The chain uses TRBV27 and TRBJ1-2, with TRBD1 matching over 10 bases. This CDR3 is built from 15 residues. V lost 2 bases to trimming and J lost 2 bases; unmatched junction nucleotides: 2. Germline lookup yields CDR1 MNHEY and CDR2 SMNVEV (reference sequence). The CDR3 loop reads CASSLKGQGNYGYTF. The CDR3 coding sequence is TGTGCCAGCAGTTTAAAGGGACAGGGGAACTATGGCTACACCTTC.

This chain connects TRBV27 to TRBJ1-2; 7 bases are a match to TRBD1. This CDR3 is built from 15 residues. The germline V gene encodes CDR1 MNHEY and CDR2 SMNVEV (reference sequence). Unmatched junction bases numbered 8, after V lost 4 bases and J lost 3 bases. The CDR3 DNA follows: TGTGCCAGCAGTTATAACGGACAGGCTCACTATGGCTACACCTTC. Amino acid sequence: CASSYNGQAHYGYTF.

The J gene is TRBJ2-3, the V gene TRBV28, with D perhaps matching TRBD2 (5 bases). CDR3 length: 13 amino acids. The V end was cut by 3 bases, the J end by 4 bases, with 8 bases between. CDR1 and CDR2 (germline): MDHEN, SYDVKM. The CDR3 is CASSFGVPDTQYF. CDR3 DNA: TGTGCCAGCAGTTTCGGGGTCCCAGATACGCAGTATTTT. Combining the CDR3 with reference TRBV28 and TRBJ2-3 gives the whole variable domain DVKVTQSSRYLVKRTGEKVFLECVQDMDHENMFWYRQDPGLGLRLIYFSYDVKMKEKGDIPEGYSVSREKKERFSLILESASTNQTSMYLCASSFGVPDTQYFGPGTRLTVL.

The chain joins TRBV5-1 to TRBJ2-3; 14 bases line up with TRBD2. This CDR3 is 18 amino acids long. In germline, CDR1 is SGHRS, CDR2 YFSETQ. The junction had 13 bases not matched to a gene; V was cut back by 4 bases and J by 6 bases. Written as DNA, the CDR3 is TGCGCCAGCAGCCCACGTCCGACTAGCGGGAGGGCCACGGATACGCAGTATTTT. Translated: CASSPRPTSGRATDTQYF. Complete variable domain (other parts from reference TRBV5-1 and TRBJ2-3): KAGVTQTPRYLIKTRGQQVTLSCSPISGHRSVSWYQQTPGQGLQFLFEYFSETQRNKGNFPGRFSGRQFSNSRSEMNVSTLELGDSALYLCASSPRPTSGRATDTQYFGPGTRLTVL.

The chain joins TRBV7-9 to TRBJ1-1; 7 bases align to TRBD1. This CDR3 region has 14 residues. Germline assignment: CDR1 SEHNR and CDR2 FQNEAQ (reference sequence). J was trimmed by 5 bases and V by 5 bases; bases with no gene match: 8. The CDR3 here is CASSPLSDRTEAFF. The CDR3 DNA sequence: TGTGCCAGCAGCCCACTGTCGGACAGGACTGAAGCTTTCTTT.